This TCR beta chain originates from a study of blood T cells in healthy people across ages. Note on this clonotype: What it recognizes is unknown.

Findings and limits, study-wide: Observed TCR beta diversity per million T cells went down as age went up. This fall followed a roughly linear course with age. Both higher diversity and more naive CD4+ cells marked long-lived donors when set against aged donors. With unsorted PBMCs, a conclusive comparison of naive versus antigen-experienced cells was not possible.

For the second PCR, which ran for 7 to 11 cycles, a sample-barcoded 5' primer and a J-beta primer mix were used. TCRdb ran MiXCR on the 5' RACE reads and lists one entry per CDR3 protein. The repertoire includes some 920,000 distinct CDR3 sequences, just over 50% of them detected once, and 20% to 25% sits in the top ten. The extraction recovered at least 6 micrograms of total RNA per sample. J was trimmed by 4 bases and V by 4 bases; bases with no gene match: 5. The CDR3 loop spans 15 amino acids. Germline CDR1 and CDR2: MDHEN and SYDVKM. The sequence was obtained from a woman aged 55-70 years in good health. The chain joins TRBV28 to TRBJ1-4; TRBD1 aligns across 8 bases. Sequenced: blood. CDR3: CASSSQGAGNEKLFF. For the CDR3, the DNA is TGTGCCAGCAGTTCTCAGGGGGCTGGTAATGAAAAACTGTTTTTT.